A single sample gave rise to the 28 T cell receptor beta chains below, sequenced in a study of response to subunit inactivated influenza vaccine. TCRdb reanalysed the RT-PCR reads using MiXCR and keeps one entry per CDR3 protein. The sample holds hundreds of thousands of distinct CDR3 sequences, around 14% seen once. This sample comprised PBMCs from blood, obtained around 15 days before vaccination. The receptors were sampled from a man aged 45 to 65 who received an inactivated influenza vaccine.

This clonotype was counted at least ten times. In DNA, the CDR3 is TGCGCCAGCAGCCAGGGCTCTAACACCGGGGAGCTGTTTTTT. Protein sequence: CASSQGSNTGELFF. The chain carries TRBV5-1 and TRBJ2-2, with D perhaps TRBD1 (5 bases). CDR3 length equals 14 residues. Deletions cut 4 bases from V and 2 bases from J, with 9 bases between. Germline values: CDR1 SGHRS, CDR2 YFSETQ.

This clonotype was found once. The rearrangement uses TRBV29-1 and TRBJ2-7; 9 positions agree with TRBD1. The CDR3 is 14 residues long. The V gene end was trimmed by 2 bases and the J gene end by 3 bases; junction bases not matched to a gene: 5. The V gene's germline CDR1 is SQVTM and CDR2 ANQGSEA. The CDR3 DNA reads as TGCAGCGTTGAAAAACTGACAGGGGGCTACGAGCAGTACTTC. This translates into CSVEKLTGGYEQYF.

The CDR3 reads CASSYPPGWAGGRNEQFF. The CDR3 coding sequence is TGTGCCAGCAGTTACCCCCCGGGTTGGGCGGGAGGCAGAAATGAGCAGTTCTTC. The chain combines TRBV6-2 or TRBV6-3 with TRBJ2-1, with TRBD2 matching over 8 bases. The germline V gene has CDR1 MNHEY and CDR2 SVGEGT. The CDR3 consists of 18 residues. The trim removed 2 bases at V and 7 bases at J, leaving 16 bases unmatched.

The table lists this clonotype with many counts. The rearrangement links TRBV14 to TRBJ1-2; D call uncertain. The germline gives CDR1 SGHDN, CDR2 FVKESK. The CDR3 runs to 17 residues. Trimming removed 0 bases at V and 4 bases at J, with 18 bases between. This chain's CDR3 is CASSQDEATYLGYGYTF. In nucleotides, the CDR3 is TGTGCCAGCAGCCAAGATGAAGCGACCTATCTAGGCTATGGCTACACCTTC.

This clonotype was recorded at least ten times. The chain couples TRBV5-1 to TRBJ2-4; 10 positions match TRBD2. This CDR3 is built from 13 residues. J was trimmed by 7 bases and V by 4 bases; bases with no gene match: 2. CDR1 and CDR2 from the germline V gene are SGHRS and YFSETQ. CDR3 DNA: TGCGCCAGCAGCCTAGCGGGAGAGAACATTCAGTACTTC. This sequence encodes CASSLAGENIQYF.

This chain links TRBV28 with TRBJ2-3, with D perhaps TRBD1 or TRBD2 (6 bases each). The CDR3 consists of 15 residues. Germline V lookup: CDR1 MDHEN, CDR2 SYDVKM. V dropped 9 bases and J dropped 5 bases, with 21 bases sitting between them. CDR3 loop: CASHVVGGALDTQYF. The CDR3 nucleotides read TGTGCCAGTCATGTCGTGGGGGGCGCTTTAGATACGCAGTATTTT.

This clonotype has just a few counts. J is TRBJ2-5 and V is TRBV7-2; a weak D match, TRBD2 (6 bases). Germline CDR1 is SGHTA and CDR2 is FQGNSA. Trimming removed 4 bases from V and 4 bases from J, with 13 bases in between. The CDR3 is 14 amino acids. CDR3 region: CASSSPGTSETQYF. CDR3 sequence (DNA): TGTGCCAGCAGCTCTCCCGGGACTTCAGAGACCCAGTACTTC.

This chain uses TRBV5-1 with TRBJ2-5, with 9 bases aligning to TRBD2. The CDR3 contains 15 residues. Germline CDR1 and CDR2: SGHRS and YFSETQ. The J segment lost 2 bases and the V segment lost 7 bases, leaving 9 bases of the junction unmatched. CDR3 loop: CASEPRSGGQETQYF. Written as DNA, the CDR3 is TGCGCCAGCGAACCACGTAGCGGGGGACAAGAGACCCAGTACTTC.

The V call is TRBV12-3 or TRBV12-4, the J call TRBJ1-1, with D possibly TRBD1 on 5 matching bases. There are 12 residues in the CDR3. Trimming pared 6 bases from V and 11 bases from J, leaving 16 bases between. The CDR3 nucleotides are TGTGCCAGCAGCCACGGGACTGTGAACGCTTTCTTT. This codes for CASSHGTVNAFF.

The gene calls are TRBV7-9 and TRBJ2-2; D possibly corresponds to TRBD2 (6 bases). Per germline, CDR1 SEHNR and CDR2 FQNEAQ (reference sequence). The V gene lost 7 bases and the J gene lost 7 bases, with 22 bases spanning the gap. This CDR3 spans 16 amino acids. The CDR3 DNA reads as TGTGCCAGCACCGAGGGAGGAAAGGGCCGAGTCGGGGAGCTGTTTTTT. Translating gives CASTEGGKGRVGELFF.

The rearrangement uses TRBV30 and TRBJ1-1, with TRBD1 as a possible D gene (5 bases). The germline V and J ends were trimmed by 4 bases and 8 bases, with 11 bases remaining between them. The CDR3 is 11 amino acids. From germline, CDR1 is GTSNPN and CDR2 SVGIG (reference sequence). Written as DNA, the CDR3 is TGTGCCTGGAATCGGGGGGTGGAAGCTTTCTTT. It yields the protein CAWNRGVEAFF.

This clonotype has ten or more counts. The chain employs TRBV4-2 and TRBJ1-1; the match to TRBD1 covers 11 bases. Germline-derived CDR1 and CDR2 are LGHNA and YNFKEQ. The CDR3 loop spans 15 amino acids. Trimming removed 3 bases from V and 4 bases from J; junction bases left unmatched: 4. CDR3 sequence: CASSHPGTGGTEAFF. The DNA of the CDR3 is TGTGCCAGCAGCCACCCCGGGACAGGGGGCACTGAAGCTTTCTTT.

The rearrangement uses TRBV28 and TRBJ2-5; D gene ambiguous. V was pared by 5 bases and J by 4 bases, with 11 bases between. Germline assignment: CDR1 MDHEN and CDR2 SYDVKM. The CDR3 runs to 13 residues. CDR3 DNA: TGTGCCAGCAGTCCCTACCTGGGAGAGACCCAGTACTTC. Translation: CASSPYLGETQYF. Filled out from reference TRBV28 and TRBJ2-5, the complete variable domain reads DVKVTQSSRYLVKRTGEKVFLECVQDMDHENMFWYRQDPGLGLRLIYFSYDVKMKEKGDIPEGYSVSREKKERFSLILESASTNQTSMYLCASSPYLGETQYFGPGTRLLVL.

The chain combines TRBV27 with TRBJ2-5, with 7 positions matching TRBD2. The length of the CDR3 is 15 residues. V shed 2 bases and J 5 bases; nucleotides not matched to a gene: 8. The germline CDR1 and CDR2 sequences are MNHEY and SMNVEV (reference sequence). The CDR3 region is CASSLGAGATETQYF. The DNA for the CDR3 is TGTGCCAGCAGTTTAGGTGCGGGAGCTACGGAGACCCAGTACTTC.

This rearrangement joins TRBV12-3 or TRBV12-4 to TRBJ2-5; 7 nucleotides line up with TRBD1. The CDR3 covers 13 residues. With 6 bases clipped from V and 7 bases from J, the junction kept 8 bases outside the gene matches. Here the CDR3 reads CASSGTAKRTQYF. CDR3 nucleotides: TGTGCCAGCAGCGGGACAGCAAAGAGGACCCAGTACTTC.

This clonotype has just a few counts. This chain uses TRBV7-8 with TRBJ1-5, with 8 bases matching TRBD1. Trimming took 5 bases from V and 5 from J; bases not matched to a gene: 14. From germline, CDR1 is SGHVS and CDR2 FQNEAQ. The CDR3 runs 17 residues. The CDR3 spells CASSNPRGQGRYQPQHF. Written as DNA, the CDR3 is TGTGCCAGCAGCAACCCTCGCGGACAGGGACGTTATCAGCCCCAGCATTTT.

This clonotype was counted between two and nine times. This chain joins TRBV10-3 and TRBJ2-7, with a tentative D call TRBD2 (6 bases). The CDR3 is 13 residues long. CDR1 and CDR2 (germline): ENHRY, SYGVKD. V was pared by 7 bases and J by 4 bases, with 14 bases between. CDR3 nucleotides: TGTGCCATCATGGGGGGTCAAGCATACGAGCAGTACTTC. It translates to CAIMGGQAYEQYF.

The chain recombines TRBV20-1 with TRBJ2-1; tentative D call: TRBD1 (5 bases). There are 15 residues in the CDR3. Germline V lookup: CDR1 DFQATT, CDR2 SNEGSKA (reference sequence). With 0 bases removed from V and 2 bases from J, the gap between germline ends came to 11 bases. Here the CDR3 DNA reads TGCAGTGCTAGAGATCTCCAGGGAACCTACAATGAGCAGTTCTTC. Protein sequence: CSARDLQGTYNEQFF.

This clonotype was counted many times. J is TRBJ2-2 and V is TRBV10-3; D gene uncertain. V was trimmed by 0 bases and J by 6 bases, leaving 11 bases between them. The CDR3 runs to 15 residues. Per germline, CDR1 ENHRY and CDR2 SYGVKD. CDR3 sequence reads: CAISESWAPAGELFF. CDR3 DNA: TGTGCCATCAGTGAGTCTTGGGCTCCGGCCGGGGAGCTGTTTTTT.

This chain connects TRBV28 to TRBJ2-3, with D uncertain. The CDR3 has 14 amino acids. Trimming shortened V by 8 bases and J by 2 bases, and 14 bases separated the two germline ends. Germline CDR1 and CDR2: MDHEN and SYDVKM. The CDR3 protein is CASLKGDHTDTQYF. The CDR3 bases are TGTGCCAGCCTCAAAGGAGACCACACAGATACGCAGTATTTT.

This chain uses TRBV7-2 with TRBJ1-4, with 10 bases matching TRBD1. Germline V gene sequence: CDR1 SGHTA, CDR2 FQGNSA. CDR3 length: 14 residues. V gave up 5 bases and J gave up 7 bases; unmatched junction bases: 4. Written as DNA, the CDR3 is TGTGCCAGCAGCATAGGACAGGGGGGTGAAAAACTGTTTTTT. It specifies CASSIGQGGEKLFF.

This clonotype was seen a handful of times. The V and J genes are TRBV20-1 and TRBJ2-1; 14 positions agree with TRBD2. V trimming: 3 bases; J trimming: 1 base; junction bases outside the gene matches: 14. Germline V gene sequence: CDR1 DFQATT, CDR2 SNEGSKA (reference sequence). The CDR3 has 20 amino acids. This CDR3 is CSASRAGLAGDSWSYNEQFF. DNA of the CDR3: TGCAGTGCTAGCCGAGCGGGACTAGCGGGAGATTCTTGGTCCTACAATGAGCAGTTCTTC.

This clonotype has a handful of counts. This sequence joins TRBV7-9 and TRBJ2-5; TRBD1 matches 12 bases. Per germline, CDR1 SEHNR and CDR2 FQNEAQ (reference sequence). The junction had 8 bases not matched to a gene; V was cut back by 3 bases and J by 3 bases. The CDR3 covers 17 residues. This CDR3 is CASSFVPGQGAKETQYF. The CDR3 nucleotides read TGTGCCAGCAGCTTTGTTCCGGGACAGGGGGCCAAAGAGACCCAGTACTTC.

For the CDR3, the DNA is TGCGCCAGCAGTGAGCCGGAGGGGCGCTCTGGGGCCAACGTCCTGACTTTC. Its protein product is CASSEPEGRSGANVLTF. This chain joins TRBV10-2 and TRBJ2-6, with D perhaps matching TRBD2 (6 bases). Germline CDR1 and CDR2: WSHSY and SAAADI. The V end lost 2 bases, the J end lost 0 bases, and 11 bases lay between the germline ends. This CDR3 has 17 amino acids.

This clonotype was observed a single time. This rearrangement joins TRBV27 to TRBJ2-5, with 7 bases fitting TRBD1. This CDR3 region has 17 residues. CDR1 MNHEY and CDR2 SMNVEV come from the germline V gene (reference sequence). The chain's CDR3 is CGSSVTSLTGPQETQYF. The CDR3 bases are TGTGGCAGTAGTGTCACCTCCTTGACAGGGCCACAAGAGACCCAGTACTTC.

This clonotype was counted only a few times. The J gene is TRBJ2-7, the V gene TRBV12-3 or TRBV12-4, with D maybe TRBD2 (5 bases). This CDR3 is built from 14 residues. Trimming cost V 2 bases and J 4 bases, with 12 bases left between them. The CDR3 sequence: CASSLSEGRYEQYF. The CDR3 bases are TGTGCCAGCAGTTTAAGCGAGGGCAGGTACGAGCAGTACTTC.

This clonotype showed up just a few times. V usage is TRBV3-1 and J usage is TRBJ2-1; TRBD2 agrees at 8 bases. V dropped 1 base and J dropped 9; count of bases not matched to a gene: 2. Germline CDR1 and CDR2: LGHDT and YNNKEL (reference sequence). The length of the CDR3 is 13 residues. The chain's CDR3 is CASSQGLAIEQFF. The CDR3 region has the DNA TGTGCCAGCAGCCAAGGACTAGCGATTGAGCAGTTCTTC.

The V and J genes are TRBV11-2 and TRBJ1-3; D is ambiguous. Trimming took off 0 bases at V and 2 bases at J, with 8 bases between the two ends. CDR1 is SGHAT, CDR2 FQNNGV, per germline. The CDR3 spans 15 residues. The CDR3 DNA is TGTGCCAGCAGCTTAGAACGGGGAACTGGAAACACCATATATTTT. It codes for CASSLERGTGNTIYF.